The clone carrying this T cell receptor (beta chain) was seen repeatedly, ten times or more. An equimolar mix of two oligonucleotides served as the beta constant-region primer for TRBC1 and TRBC2. Nested alpha and beta constant-region primers with the SP2 primer drove four PCR rounds on ligated cDNA. From the UMI-ligation and nested PCR reads, TCRdb called clonotypes with MiXCR, one entry per CDR3 protein. This table has around 29,000 distinct CDR3 sequences, about a fifth appearing once. This record comes from a study of naive and memory T cell subsets. Germline V gives CDR1 GTSNPN, CDR2 SVGIG (reference sequence). The V end was cut by 1 base, the J end by 7 bases, with 13 bases between. The CDR3 is 14 residues long. EMRA cells were CD45RA+CD27-, and effector memory cells CD45RA-CD27-.

This sequence originates from a human donor in good health. Sequencing input: effector memory CD4+ T cells from blood. Subset given: effector memory, CD45RA- CD27-. The V and J genes are TRBV30 and TRBJ2-2; D is unclear. The CDR3 DNA sequence: TGTGCCTGGAGTGCGGCTGAGTTTGTCGGGGAGCTGTTTTTT. The encoded protein is CAWSAAEFVGELFF.